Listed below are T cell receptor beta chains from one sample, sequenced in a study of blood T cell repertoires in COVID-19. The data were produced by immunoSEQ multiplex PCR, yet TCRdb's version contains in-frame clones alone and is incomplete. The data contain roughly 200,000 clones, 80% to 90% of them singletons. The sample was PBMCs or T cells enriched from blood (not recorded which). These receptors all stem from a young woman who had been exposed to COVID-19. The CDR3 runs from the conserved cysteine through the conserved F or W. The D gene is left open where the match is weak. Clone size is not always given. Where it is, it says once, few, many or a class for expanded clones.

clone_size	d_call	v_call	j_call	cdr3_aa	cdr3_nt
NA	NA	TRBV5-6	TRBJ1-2	CASSRGGANYGYTF	TGTGCCAGCAGTAGAGGGGGAGCTAACTATGGCTACACCTTC
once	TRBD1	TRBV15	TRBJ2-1	CATSRGTGPYNEQFF	TGTGCCACCAGCAGGGGGACAGGGCCTTACAATGAGCAGTTCTTC
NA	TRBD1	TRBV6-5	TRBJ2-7	CASSYGGTGNEQYF	TGTGCCAGCAGTTACGGCGGGACAGGAAACGAGCAGTACTTC
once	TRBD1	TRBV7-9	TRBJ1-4	CASSLAGTGGEKLFF	TGTGCCAGCAGCTTAGCGGGGACAGGGGGTGAAAAACTGTTTTTT
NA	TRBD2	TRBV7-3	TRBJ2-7	CASSPRAGAGEQYF	TGTGCCAGCAGCCCTCGAGCGGGGGCGGGGGAGCAGTACTTC
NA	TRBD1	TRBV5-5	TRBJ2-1	CASSSEDRRLYSEQFF	TGTGCCAGCAGCTCCGAGGACAGGCGGTTGTACAGTGAGCAGTTCTTC
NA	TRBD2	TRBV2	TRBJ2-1	CASSGATGLVYNEQFF	TGTGCCAGCAGCGGGGCAACGGGACTAGTGTACAATGAGCAGTTCTTC
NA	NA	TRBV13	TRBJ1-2	CASSLTVANYGYTF	TGTGCCAGCAGCCTGACAGTAGCTAACTATGGCTACACCTTC
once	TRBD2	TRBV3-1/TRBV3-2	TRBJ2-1	CASSPRAGGGSNEQFF	TGTGCCAGCAGCCCGCGAGCGGGGGGCGGGTCCAATGAGCAGTTCTTC
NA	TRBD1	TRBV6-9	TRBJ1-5	CASSCRDRDQPQHF	TGTGCCAGCAGTTGTCGGGACAGGGACCAGCCCCAGCATTTT
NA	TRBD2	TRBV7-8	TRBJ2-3	CASSLFGGSVQDTQYF	TGTGCCAGCAGCTTATTCGGGGGGTCCGTCCAAGATACGCAGTATTTT
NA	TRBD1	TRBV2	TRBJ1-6	CASCWTGGRSPLHF	TGTGCCAGCTGCTGGACAGGGGGCAGGTCACCCCTCCACTTT
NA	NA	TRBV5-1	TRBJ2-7	CASSLGPQSVEQYF	TGCGCCAGCAGCTTGGGCCCACAGTCTGTCGAGCAGTACTTC
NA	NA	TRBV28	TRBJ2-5	CASNPPARGQETQYF	TGTGCCAGCAACCCCCCAGCTCGGGGTCAAGAGACCCAGTACTTC
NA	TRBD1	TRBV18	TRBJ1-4	CASSPRGTGENEKLFF	TGTGCCAGCTCACCACGGGGGACAGGGGAGAATGAAAAACTGTTTTTT
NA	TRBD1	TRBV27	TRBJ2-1	CASSPGQDSYNEQFF	TGTGCCAGCAGTCCCGGACAGGACTCCTACAATGAGCAGTTCTTC
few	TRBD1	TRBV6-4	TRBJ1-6	CASAETGGNSPLHF	TGTGCCAGCGCGGAGACAGGGGGTAATTCACCCCTCCACTTT
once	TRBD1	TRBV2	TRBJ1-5	CASSEFTGGNQPQHF	TGTGCCAGCAGTGAATTTACAGGGGGGAATCAGCCCCAGCATTTT
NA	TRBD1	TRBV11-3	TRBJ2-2	CASGRQGSFPGELFF	TGTGCCAGCGGTAGACAGGGTAGTTTTCCCGGGGAGCTGTTTTTT
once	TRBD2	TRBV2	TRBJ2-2	CASRGLAGGLELFF	TGTGCCAGCAGGGGACTAGCGGGGGGGCTGGAGCTGTTTTTT
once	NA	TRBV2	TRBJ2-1	CASGLDSTYNEQFF	TGTGCCAGCGGCCTCGACTCGACCTACAATGAGCAGTTCTTC
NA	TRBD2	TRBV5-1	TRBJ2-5	CASSSTSGEETQYF	TGCGCCAGCAGCTCAACTAGCGGGGAAGAGACCCAGTACTTC
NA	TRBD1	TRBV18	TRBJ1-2	CASSPPGQGYYGYTF	TGTGCCAGCTCACCACCGGGACAGGGGTACTATGGCTACACCTTC
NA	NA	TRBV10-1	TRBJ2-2	CASSLGAFTGELFF	TGCGCCAGCAGCTTAGGGGCCTTCACCGGGGAGCTGTTTTTT